This TCR beta chain was recovered during a study of blood T cell repertoires in COVID-19. Germline V lookup: CDR1 KGHSH, CDR2 LQKENI. V shed 2 bases and J 2 bases; nucleotides not matched to a gene: 5. This CDR3 contains 16 residues. This clone was seen a single time. Assay: immunoSEQ multiplex PCR; the TCRdb copy retains only in-frame clones and omits some. The table shows fewer than 60,000 clones, with 80% to 90% occurring only once. The receptor was isolated from a human donor in a cohort sampled during active COVID-19. The sequenced material came from peripheral blood. The rearrangement links TRBV18 to TRBJ2-2; 7 bases line up with TRBD1. The CDR3 DNA reads as TGTGCCAGCTCACCATGGACAGGAGGCAACACCGGGGAGCTGTTTTTT. Protein sequence: CASSPWTGGNTGELFF.